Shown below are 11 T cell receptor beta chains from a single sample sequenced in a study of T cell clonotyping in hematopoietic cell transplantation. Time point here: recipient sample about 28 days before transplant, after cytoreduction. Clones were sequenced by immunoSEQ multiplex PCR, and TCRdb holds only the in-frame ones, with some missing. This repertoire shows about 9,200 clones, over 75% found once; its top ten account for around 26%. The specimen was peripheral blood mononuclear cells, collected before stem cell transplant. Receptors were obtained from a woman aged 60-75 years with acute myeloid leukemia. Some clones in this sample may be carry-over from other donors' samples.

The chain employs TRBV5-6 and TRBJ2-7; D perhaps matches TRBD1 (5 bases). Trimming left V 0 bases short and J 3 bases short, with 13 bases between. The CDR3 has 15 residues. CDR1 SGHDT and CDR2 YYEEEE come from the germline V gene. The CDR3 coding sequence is TGTGCCAGCAGCTTGGGTGCCCGCAGGGTCTACGAGCAGTACGTC. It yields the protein CASSLGARRVYEQYV.

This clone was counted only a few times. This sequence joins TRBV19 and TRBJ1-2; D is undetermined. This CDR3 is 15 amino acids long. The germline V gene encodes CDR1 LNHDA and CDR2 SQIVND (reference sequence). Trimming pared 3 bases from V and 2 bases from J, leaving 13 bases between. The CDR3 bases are TGTGCCAGTAGTATTGGGCTGTCGGGAAACTATGGCTACACCTTC. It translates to CASSIGLSGNYGYTF.

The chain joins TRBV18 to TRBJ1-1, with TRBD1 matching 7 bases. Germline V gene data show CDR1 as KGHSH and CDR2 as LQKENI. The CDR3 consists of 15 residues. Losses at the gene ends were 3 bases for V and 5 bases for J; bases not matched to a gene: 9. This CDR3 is CASSPPEGAWTEAFF. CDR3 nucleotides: TGTGCCAGCTCACCGCCCGAGGGGGCGTGGACTGAAGCTTTCTTT. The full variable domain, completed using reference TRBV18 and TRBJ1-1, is NAGVMQNPRHLVRRRGQEARLRCSPMKGHSHVYWYRQLPEEGLKFMVYLQKENIIDESGMPKERFSAEFPKEGPSILRIQQVVRGDSAAYFCASSPPEGAWTEAFFGQGTRLTVV.

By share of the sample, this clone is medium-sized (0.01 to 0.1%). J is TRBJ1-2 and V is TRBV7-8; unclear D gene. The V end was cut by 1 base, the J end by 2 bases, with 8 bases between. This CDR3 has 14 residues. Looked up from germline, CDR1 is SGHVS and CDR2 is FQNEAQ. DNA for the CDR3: TGTGCCAGCAGCTTAGTGGCTCAAAACTATGGCTACACCTTC. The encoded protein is CASSLVAQNYGYTF.

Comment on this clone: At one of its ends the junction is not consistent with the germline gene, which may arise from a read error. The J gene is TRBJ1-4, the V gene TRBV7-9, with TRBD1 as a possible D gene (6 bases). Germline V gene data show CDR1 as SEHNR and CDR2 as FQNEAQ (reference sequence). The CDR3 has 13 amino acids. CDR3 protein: CASSPQGPGKVTF. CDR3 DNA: TGTGCCAGCAGCCCCCAGGGGCCCGGCAAAGTAACTTTT.

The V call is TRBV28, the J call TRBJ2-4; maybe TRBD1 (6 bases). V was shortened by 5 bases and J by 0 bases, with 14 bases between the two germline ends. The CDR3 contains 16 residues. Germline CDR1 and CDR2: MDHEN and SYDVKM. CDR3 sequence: CASSLGTLLAKNIQYF. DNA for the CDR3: TGTGCCAGCAGTCTCGGGACACTACTAGCCAAAAACATTCAGTACTTC. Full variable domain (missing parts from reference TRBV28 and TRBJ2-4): DVKVTQSSRYLVKRTGEKVFLECVQDMDHENMFWYRQDPGLGLRLIYFSYDVKMKEKGDIPEGYSVSREKKERFSLILESASTNQTSMYLCASSLGTLLAKNIQYFGAGTRLSVL.

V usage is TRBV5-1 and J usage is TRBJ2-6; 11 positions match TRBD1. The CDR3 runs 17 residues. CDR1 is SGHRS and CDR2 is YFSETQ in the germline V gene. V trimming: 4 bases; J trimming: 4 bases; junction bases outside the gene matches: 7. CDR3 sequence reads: CASSLRDRGRGANVLTF. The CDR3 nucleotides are TGCGCCAGCAGCCTTCGGGACAGGGGGAGAGGGGCCAACGTCCTGACTTTC.

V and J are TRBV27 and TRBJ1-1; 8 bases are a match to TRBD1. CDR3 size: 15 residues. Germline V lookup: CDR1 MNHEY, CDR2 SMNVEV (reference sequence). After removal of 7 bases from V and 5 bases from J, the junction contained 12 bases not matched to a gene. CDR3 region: CASISGTGGKTEAFF. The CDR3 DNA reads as TGTGCCAGCATAAGTGGGACAGGAGGAAAAACTGAAGCTTTCTTT.

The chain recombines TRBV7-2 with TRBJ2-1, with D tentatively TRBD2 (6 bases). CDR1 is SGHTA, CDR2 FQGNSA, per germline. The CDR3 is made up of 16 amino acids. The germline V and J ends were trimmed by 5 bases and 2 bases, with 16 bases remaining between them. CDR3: CASSRLTRPPYNEQFF. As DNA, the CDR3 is TGTGCCAGCAGCCGTCTGACTAGACCCCCCTACAATGAGCAGTTCTTC.

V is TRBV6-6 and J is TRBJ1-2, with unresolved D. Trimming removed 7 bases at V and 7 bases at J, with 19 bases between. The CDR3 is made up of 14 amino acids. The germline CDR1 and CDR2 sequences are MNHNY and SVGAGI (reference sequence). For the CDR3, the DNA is TGTGCCAGCACCCCTGGGGTTTCCTTAGGTGGCTACACCTTC. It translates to CASTPGVSLGGYTF.

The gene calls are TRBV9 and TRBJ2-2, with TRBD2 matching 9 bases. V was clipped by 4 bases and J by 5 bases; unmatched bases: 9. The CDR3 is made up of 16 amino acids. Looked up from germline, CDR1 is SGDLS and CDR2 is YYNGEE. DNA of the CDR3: TGTGCCAGCAGCCCACATAGCGGGAGCCGAACCGGGGAGCTGTTTTTT. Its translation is CASSPHSGSRTGELFF.